This T cell receptor beta chain was obtained from a study of shared clonotypes between healthy human individuals. The data were produced by immunoSEQ multiplex PCR, yet TCRdb's version contains in-frame clones alone and is incomplete. There are 2,500,000 or so clones in the sample; approximately 92% occur only once, and under 0.15% lies in the top ten. This CDR3 has 15 amino acids. The germline gives CDR1 SGHAT, CDR2 FQNNGV. V lost 5 bases, J lost 3 bases, and 17 bases lay in between. The source is a man aged 18 to 30 in good health. The specimen sequenced was naive CD4+ T cells sorted from blood. The subset here: CD45RA+ positively selected. The chain joins TRBV11-2 to TRBJ2-7, with D tentatively TRBD1 (6 bases). CDR3: CASSPSGQPHYEQYF. The CDR3, as DNA: TGTGCCAGCAGCCCCTCCGGACAGCCGCACTACGAGCAGTACTTC.